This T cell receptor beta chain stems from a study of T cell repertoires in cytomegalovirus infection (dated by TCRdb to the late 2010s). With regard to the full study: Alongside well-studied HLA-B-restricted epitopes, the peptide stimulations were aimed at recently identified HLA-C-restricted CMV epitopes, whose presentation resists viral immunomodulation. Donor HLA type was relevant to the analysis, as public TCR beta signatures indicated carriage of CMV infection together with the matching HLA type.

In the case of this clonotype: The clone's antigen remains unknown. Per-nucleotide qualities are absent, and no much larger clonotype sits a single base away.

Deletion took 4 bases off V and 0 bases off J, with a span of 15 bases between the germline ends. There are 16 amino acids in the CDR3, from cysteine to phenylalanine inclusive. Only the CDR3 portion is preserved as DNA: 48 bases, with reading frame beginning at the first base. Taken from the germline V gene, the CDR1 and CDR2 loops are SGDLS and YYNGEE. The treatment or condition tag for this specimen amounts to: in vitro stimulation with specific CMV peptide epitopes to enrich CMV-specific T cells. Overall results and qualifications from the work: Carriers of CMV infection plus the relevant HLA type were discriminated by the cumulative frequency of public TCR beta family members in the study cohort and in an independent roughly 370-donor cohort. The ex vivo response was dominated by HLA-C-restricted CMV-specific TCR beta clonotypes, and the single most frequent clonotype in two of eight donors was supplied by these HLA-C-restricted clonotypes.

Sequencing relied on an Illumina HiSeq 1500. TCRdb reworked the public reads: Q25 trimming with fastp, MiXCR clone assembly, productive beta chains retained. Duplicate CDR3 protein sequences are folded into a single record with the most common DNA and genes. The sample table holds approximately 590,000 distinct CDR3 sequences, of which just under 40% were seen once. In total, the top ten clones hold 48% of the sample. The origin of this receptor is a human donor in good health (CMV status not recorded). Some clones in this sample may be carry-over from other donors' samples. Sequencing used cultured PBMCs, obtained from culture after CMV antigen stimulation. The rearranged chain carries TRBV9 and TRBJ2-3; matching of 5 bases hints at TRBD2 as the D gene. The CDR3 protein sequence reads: CASSPRGVSSTDTQYF. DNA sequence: TGTGCCAGCAGCCCCCGGGGAGTTTCTAGCACAGATACGCAGTATTTT. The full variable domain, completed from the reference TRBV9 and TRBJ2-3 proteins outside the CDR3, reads DSGVTQTPKHLITATGQRVTLRCSPRSGDLSVYWYQQSLDQGLQFLIQYYNGEERAKGNILERFSAQQFPDLHSELNLSSLELGDSALYFCASSPRGVSSTDTQYFGPGTRLTVL.